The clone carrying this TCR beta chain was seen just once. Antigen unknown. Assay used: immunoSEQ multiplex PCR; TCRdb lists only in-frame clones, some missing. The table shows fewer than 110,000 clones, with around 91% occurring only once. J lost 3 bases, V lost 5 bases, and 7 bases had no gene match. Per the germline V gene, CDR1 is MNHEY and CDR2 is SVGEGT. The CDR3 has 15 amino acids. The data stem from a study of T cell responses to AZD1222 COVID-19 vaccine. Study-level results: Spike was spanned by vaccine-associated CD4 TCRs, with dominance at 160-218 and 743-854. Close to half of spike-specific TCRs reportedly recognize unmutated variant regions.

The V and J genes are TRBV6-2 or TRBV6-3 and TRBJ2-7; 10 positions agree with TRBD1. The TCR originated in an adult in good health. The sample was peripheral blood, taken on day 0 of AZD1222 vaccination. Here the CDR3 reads CASSDPGQGYYEQYF. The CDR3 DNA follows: TGTGCCAGCAGTGATCCGGGACAGGGGTACTACGAGCAGTACTTC.